These 5 T cell receptor beta chains came from one sample sequenced in a study of cytomegalovirus exposure and HLA in healthy donors. The PCR used 60 Vbeta and 13 Jbeta primers. Sequencing was performed with immunoSEQ multiplex PCR; in TCRdb, only in-frame clones are kept and a portion is missing. The sample has tens of thousands of clones, approximately 80% seen once. Sequencing was performed on PBMCs. These receptors all stem from a man younger than 35 in good health and CMV-seropositive.

This chain links TRBV18 with TRBJ1-1; the D gene is possibly TRBD1 (5 bases). The CDR3 loop spans 14 amino acids. V lost 0 bases to trimming and J lost 0 bases, with 5 bases between them. Looked up from germline, CDR1 is KGHSH and CDR2 is LQKENI. CDR3 region: CASSPPGVNTEAFF. The CDR3 bases are TGTGCCAGCTCACCACCAGGGGTGAACACTGAAGCTTTCTTT.

The rearrangement links TRBV29-1 to TRBJ2-7; a weak D match, TRBD2 (6 bases). Trimming took off 7 bases at V and 5 bases at J, with 18 bases between the two ends. The CDR3 has 13 residues. Germline CDR1 SQVTM, CDR2 ANQGSEA. This chain's CDR3 is CSAAAGLGNEQYF. CDR3 DNA sequence: TGCAGCGCCGCGGCGGGGTTGGGAAACGAGCAGTACTTC.

The V gene is TRBV9, the J gene TRBJ2-1; perhaps TRBD1 as D (5 bases). The CDR3 is 15 residues long. The germline gives CDR1 SGDLS, CDR2 YYNGEE. The V and J ends lost 4 bases and 3 bases respectively, with 14 bases between them. CDR3 in amino acids: CASSMTDSVYNEQFF. CDR3 nucleotides: TGTGCCAGCAGCATGACAGACTCAGTCTACAATGAGCAGTTCTTC.

V and J are TRBV25-1 and TRBJ2-5, with TRBD2 matching over 11 bases. V shed 1 base and J 4 bases; nucleotides not matched to a gene: 2. The CDR3 length is 15 residues. From germline, CDR1 is MGHDK and CDR2 SYGVNS. In nucleotides, the CDR3 is TGTGCCAGCAGTGAATTAACTAGCGGGGGAGAGACCCAGTACTTC. It yields the protein CASSELTSGGETQYF.

The rearrangement uses TRBV29-1 and TRBJ2-1; 7 bases align to TRBD2. The V segment lost 3 bases and the J segment 0 bases; nucleotides outside the gene matches: 5. This CDR3 is built from 15 residues. CDR1 is SQVTM, CDR2 ANQGSEA, per germline. The CDR3 sequence is CSVEPSGHSYNEQFF. The CDR3 nucleotides are TGCAGCGTTGAGCCTAGCGGACACTCCTACAATGAGCAGTTCTTC.